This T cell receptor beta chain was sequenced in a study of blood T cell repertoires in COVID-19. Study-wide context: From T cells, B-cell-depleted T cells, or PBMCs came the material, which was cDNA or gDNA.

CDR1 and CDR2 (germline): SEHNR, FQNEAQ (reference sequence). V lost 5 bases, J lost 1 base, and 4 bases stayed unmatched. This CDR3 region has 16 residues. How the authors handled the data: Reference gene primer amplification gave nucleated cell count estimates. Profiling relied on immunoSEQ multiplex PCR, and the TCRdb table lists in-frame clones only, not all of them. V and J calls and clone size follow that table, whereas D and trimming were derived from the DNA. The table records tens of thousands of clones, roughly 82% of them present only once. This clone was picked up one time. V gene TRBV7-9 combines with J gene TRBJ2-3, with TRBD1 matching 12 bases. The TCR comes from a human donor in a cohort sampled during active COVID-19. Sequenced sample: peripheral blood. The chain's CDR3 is CASSPGQGAGTDTQYF. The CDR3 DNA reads TGTGCCAGCAGCCCGGGACAGGGGGCCGGCACAGATACGCAGTATTTT.